This T cell receptor (beta chain) was sequenced for a study of blood T cell repertoires in COVID-19 (TCRdb year 2020). About the full investigation: The collaborator samples originated in the United States, Italy and Spain and spanned the acute and convalescent phases of COVID-19. HLA class I and class II types, where available, came from metadata supplied by the sample provider rather than from assay-based typing. Subjects who had been exposed to COVID-19, were actively infected with it, or had recovered from it provided the deeply sampled blood TCRbeta repertoires that made up the dataset. The samples were drawn from the first 160 participants of the ongoing ImmuneRACE study and from 950 to 1,500 subjects provided by 6 global collaborators. The sample metadata nearly always contained a de-identified subject ID, COVID-19 status, age in years and sex. A freely available public database, intended as a resource for researchers studying the immune response to SARS-CoV-2, is where the repertoires were released. The prospective study material was composed of cDNA or gDNA derived from T cells, B-cell-depleted T cells, or PBMCs. Points the paper makes about the study in general: Clinical and demographic metadata were provided uncurated, with the amount varying by source and participant.

Regarding this clone: This receptor's antigen is unknown. Base qualities are missing; no much larger clone stands one base away.

TCRbeta CDR3 regions were amplified from genomic DNA by means of the immunoSEQ Assay, a bias-controlled multiplex PCR. Per the authors' processing: The number of nucleated cells in each sample was estimated from the amplification of reference gene primers within the assay. To quantify the absolute abundance of each unique TCRbeta CDR3 rearrangement, sequence reads were collapsed and filtered. For each sample, productive Simpson clonality was calculated as the square root of Simpson's diversity index over productive rearrangements. In TCRdb, the immuneACCESS table is reduced to in-frame sequences with V and J assigned. These tables do not hold every clone; where another copy was compared, an unresolved V gene accounts for under half, and the others remain unexplained. Clonal size and the V and J genes are those of that table, whereas D and trimming came from the DNA. The sample has 200,000 to 250,000 clones on record, 80% to 90% of them singletons. The ten largest clones represent about 20% of the sample.

CDR3 length: 14 amino acids, cysteine to phenylalanine. The retained sequence is limited to the CDR3, 42 bases, with the frame set at the first base. V is clipped by 2 bases and J by 3 bases, and the sequence between their germline boundaries is 8 bases long. In the germline V gene, CDR1 corresponds to MNHEY and CDR2 to SVGEGT. The collaborating institutions used their own protocols to collect whole blood in K2EDTA tubes. For TCRbeta analysis, collaborators shipped samples in one of three forms: frozen whole blood, isolated PBMCs, or DNA extracted from either of those sample types. Sequencing input: peripheral blood. The receptor was derived from a man aged 25 to 40 with active or convalescent COVID-19. The chain joins TRBV6-2 or TRBV6-3 to TRBJ1-5, with the D gene not confidently named. This receptor has the CDR3 CASSYPQNNQPQHF. The sequence in DNA is TGTGCCAGCAGTTACCCACAAAACAATCAGCCCCAGCATTTT.